These T cell receptor beta chains were read from a single sample in a study of PD-1 blockade in mismatch repair-deficient tumors. TCRdb keeps only in-frame clones here, not all; method: immunoSEQ multiplex PCR. The sample shows roughly 16,000 clones, about 80% of them seen only once. This material consisted of PBMCs, taken 4 weeks after starting pembrolizumab. These receptors came from an adult with mismatch repair-deficient cancer. CDR3s include the opening cysteine and the closing phenylalanine or tryptophan. A D gene is named only where the DNA matches it firmly. Expanded clones get a size class; other rows say once, few or many, or leave the size out.

size: few
D: TRBD1
J: TRBJ2-7
V: TRBV5-1
DNA: TGCGCCAGCAGCCAGGGACAGGGCGTCAACGAGCAGTACTTC
CDR3: CASSQGQGVNEQYF

size: -
D: -
J: TRBJ2-1
V: TRBV6-1
DNA: TGTGCCAGCAGCGCCCTGGTGAGGTACTACAATGAGCAGTTCTTC
CDR3: CASSALVRYYNEQFF

size: -
D: -
J: TRBJ1-6
V: TRBV5-1
DNA: TGCGCCAGCAGCTTCCAGGCCTCTTCCAATTCACCCCTCCACTTT
CDR3: CASSFQASSNSPLHF

size: -
D: TRBD2
J: TRBJ2-2
V: TRBV19
DNA: TGTGCCAGTAGTACACTTTCCTTGGGACTAGCGGATAACACCGGGGAGCTGTTTTTT
CDR3: CASSTLSLGLADNTGELFF

size: -
D: TRBD1
J: TRBJ2-7
V: TRBV5-4
DNA: TGTGCCAGCAGCTTGTCCGGGACAGCGAGTGGCGAGCAGTACTTC
CDR3: CASSLSGTASGEQYF

size: -
D: -
J: TRBJ2-4
V: TRBV4-1
DNA: TGCGCCAGCAGCCAAACTCTTACTATGGACATTCAGTACTTC
CDR3: CASSQTLTMDIQYF

size: -
D: TRBD1
J: TRBJ1-4
V: TRBV4-2
DNA: TGTGCCAGCAGCCAAGAAAGAGGCCAGGGGGCCGGAGCAGGGCATGAAAAACTGTTTTTT
CDR3: CASSQERGQGAGAGHEKLFF

size: -
D: -
J: TRBJ2-2
V: TRBV13
DNA: TGTGCCAGCAGCTTCGATGGTAGCACCGGGGAGCTGTTTTTT
CDR3: CASSFDGSTGELFF

size: -
D: -
J: TRBJ1-2
V: TRBV28
DNA: TGTGCCAGCAGTTCCCCCCATCGGCGGGGAGGCTACACCTTC
CDR3: CASSSPHRRGGYTF

size: -
D: TRBD1
J: TRBJ1-4
V: TRBV6-1
DNA: TGTGCCAGCAGTGCGACAGGGTATGGGTCAACTAATGAAAAACTGTTTTTT
CDR3: CASSATGYGSTNEKLFF

size: -
D: -
J: TRBJ1-1
V: TRBV5-5
DNA: TGTGCCAGCAGCTTAGCGGGGCAATCTAACACTGAAGCTTTCTTT
CDR3: CASSLAGQSNTEAFF

size: -
D: -
J: TRBJ1-4
V: TRBV19
DNA: TGTGCCAGTAGTACCAGGGCGGATGAAAAACTGTTTTTT
CDR3: CASSTRADEKLFF

size: -
D: -
J: TRBJ2-7
V: TRBV27
DNA: TGTGCCAGAAGCTTGGGACAAAAGTTCTACGAGCAGTACTTC
CDR3: CARSLGQKFYEQYF

size: -
D: -
J: TRBJ2-3
V: TRBV29-1
DNA: TGCAGCGTTGTCGTCGGGAGTCCATCAGATACGCAGTATTTT
CDR3: CSVVVGSPSDTQYF

size: -
D: TRBD1
J: TRBJ1-1
V: TRBV5-4
DNA: TGTGCCAGCAGCGCATGGGACAGGGGGTCCGGCACTGAAGCTTTCTTT
CDR3: CASSAWDRGSGTEAFF

size: -
D: -
J: TRBJ1-2
V: TRBV18
DNA: TGTGCCAGCTCACCACTCGAGGGTGGCTACACCTTC
CDR3: CASSPLEGGYTF

size: -
D: -
J: TRBJ2-3
V: TRBV6-1
DNA: TGTGCCAGCAGTGCGACTTCTAGCACAGATACGCAGTATTTT
CDR3: CASSATSSTDTQYF